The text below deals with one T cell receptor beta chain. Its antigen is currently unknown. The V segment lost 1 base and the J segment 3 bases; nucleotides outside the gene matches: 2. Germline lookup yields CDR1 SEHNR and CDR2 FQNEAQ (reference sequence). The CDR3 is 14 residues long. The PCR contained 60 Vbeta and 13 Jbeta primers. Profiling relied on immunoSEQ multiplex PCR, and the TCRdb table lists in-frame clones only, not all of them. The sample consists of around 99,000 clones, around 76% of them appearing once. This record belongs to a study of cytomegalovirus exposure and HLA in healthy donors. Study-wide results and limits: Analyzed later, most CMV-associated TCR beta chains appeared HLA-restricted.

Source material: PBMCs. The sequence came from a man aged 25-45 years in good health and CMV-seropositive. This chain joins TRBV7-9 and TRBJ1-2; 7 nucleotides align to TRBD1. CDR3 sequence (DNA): TGTGCCAGCAGCTTAGGAGGGACAGACTATGGCTACACCTTC. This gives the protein CASSLGGTDYGYTF.